Presented here are 8 T cell receptor beta chains from one specimen sequenced in a study of T cell responses to AZD1222 COVID-19 vaccine. Sequencing used immunoSEQ multiplex PCR; TCRdb keeps in-frame clones, though not all of them. The data show 150,000 to 200,000 clones, with 85% to 90% seen just once and roughly 26% held by the top ten. The sequencing used peripheral blood, collected 28 days after the second AZD1222 dose. Receptor source: an adult who received the AZD1222 COVID-19 vaccine.

Concerning this clone: Other DNA sequences from this sample encode an identical CDR3 as well. This chain joins TRBV28 and TRBJ1-3; no firm D call. Trimming stripped 6 bases from V and 4 bases from J, with 7 bases between. This CDR3 is 12 amino acids long. Germline CDR1 is MDHEN and CDR2 is SYDVKM. This CDR3 reads CASSSGGNTIYF. The CDR3 bases are TGTGCCAGCAGCTCAGGAGGAAACACCATATATTTT.

CDR3 coding DNA: TGTGCCAGCAGTTATCTAGCGGAAAACAATGAGCAGTTCTTC. Translating it yields CASSYLAENNEQFF. The chain combines TRBV6-5 with TRBJ2-1; the match to TRBD2 covers 7 bases. This CDR3 is built from 14 residues. Germline assignment: CDR1 MNHEY and CDR2 SVGAGI. J gave up 5 bases and V 3 bases, and 4 bases lay outside the gene matches.

This clone was observed once. This chain's CDR3 is CASRQRTGASGELFF. The CDR3 DNA reads as TGTGCCAGCAGGCAACGGACAGGGGCTAGCGGGGAGCTGTTTTTT. V gene TRBV2 combines with J gene TRBJ2-2, with 9 bases fitting TRBD1. This CDR3 is built from 15 residues. Germline V gene data show CDR1 as SNHLY and CDR2 as FYNNEI. The trim removed 6 bases at V and 7 bases at J, leaving 9 bases unmatched.

In this sample, this clone turned up once. The rearrangement joins TRBV27 to TRBJ2-5; D possibly corresponds to TRBD1 (6 bases). The CDR3 contains 15 residues. The V gene lost 8 bases and the J gene lost 4 bases, with 20 bases spanning the gap. Germline V gene lookup returns CDR1 MNHEY and CDR2 SMNVEV (reference sequence). Written as DNA, the CDR3 is TGTGCCAGCTCCCTTGGGGCAGGGGACCTAGAGACCCAGTACTTC. Protein sequence: CASSLGAGDLETQYF.

The V and J genes are TRBV23-1 and TRBJ2-7, with TRBD1 matching 10 bases. TRBV23-1 is an open reading frame whose function is uncertain. CDR3 size: 15 residues. Losses at the gene ends were 3 bases for V and 1 base for J; bases not matched to a gene: 3. The CDR3 bases are TGCGCCAGCAGTCAGGGGACAGGGGCGTCCTACGAGCAGTACTTC. Translation: CASSQGTGASYEQYF.

This clone is a singleton in its sample. The chain has TRBV21-1 and TRBJ2-7; no check of the table's D call, TRBD1, against the DNA was made. TRBV21-1 is a pseudogene segment. The CDR3 sequence is 17 residues long. The CDR3 nucleotides read TGTGCCAGCACCAAAACCCGCGACAGGGGGGGCTCCTACGAGCAGTACTTC. Its translation: CASTKTRDRGGSYEQYF.

The chain uses TRBV28 and TRBJ1-4, with 7 positions matching TRBD1. Germline V gives CDR1 MDHEN, CDR2 SYDVKM. This CDR3 is 16 amino acids long. Trimming removed 8 bases from V and 1 base from J; junction bases left unmatched: 10. The CDR3 DNA is TGTGCCAGCGCCGTTCAGGGGGGCGGAACTAATGAAAAACTGTTTTTT. Translation: CASAVQGGGTNEKLFF.

This rearrangement joins TRBV28 to TRBJ1-2; no clear D gene. The CDR3 runs 14 residues. Trimming cost V 5 bases and J 2 bases, with 12 bases left between them. Germline CDR1 reads MDHEN; CDR2 reads SYDVKM. The CDR3 bases are TGTGCCAGCAGTCCCCCCCATGGGAACTATGGCTACACCTTC. Translating it yields CASSPPHGNYGYTF.